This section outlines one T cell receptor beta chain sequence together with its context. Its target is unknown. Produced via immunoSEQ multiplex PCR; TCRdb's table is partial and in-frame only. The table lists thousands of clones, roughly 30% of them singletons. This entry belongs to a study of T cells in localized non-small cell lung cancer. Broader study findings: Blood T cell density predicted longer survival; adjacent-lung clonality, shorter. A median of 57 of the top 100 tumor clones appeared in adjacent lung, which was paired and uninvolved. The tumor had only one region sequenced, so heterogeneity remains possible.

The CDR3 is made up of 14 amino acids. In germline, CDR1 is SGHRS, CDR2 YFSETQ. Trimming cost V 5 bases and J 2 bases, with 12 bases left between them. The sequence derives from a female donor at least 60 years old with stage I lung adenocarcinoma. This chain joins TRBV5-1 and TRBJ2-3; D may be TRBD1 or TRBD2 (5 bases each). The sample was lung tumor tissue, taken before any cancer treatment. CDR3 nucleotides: TGCGCCAGCAGAGGGTTAGGGACCACAGATACGCAGTATTTT. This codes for CASRGLGTTDTQYF. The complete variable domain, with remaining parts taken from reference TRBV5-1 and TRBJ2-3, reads KAGVTQTPRYLIKTRGQQVTLSCSPISGHRSVSWYQQTPGQGLQFLFEYFSETQRNKGNFPGRFSGRQFSNSRSEMNVSTLELGDSALYLCASRGLGTTDTQYFGPGTRLTVL.